This passage covers 15 T cell receptor beta chains from one sample sequenced in a study of T cell responses to AZD1222 COVID-19 vaccine. Assay used: immunoSEQ multiplex PCR; TCRdb lists only in-frame clones, some missing. This table holds fewer than 150,000 clones, roughly 90% found once. This specimen consisted of peripheral blood, obtained 28 days after the second AZD1222 dose. The source of these receptors is an adult who received the AZD1222 COVID-19 vaccine.

V usage is TRBV7-9 and J usage is TRBJ1-1; 9 nucleotides line up with TRBD1. In germline, CDR1 is SEHNR, CDR2 FQNEAQ (reference sequence). The junction had 2 bases not matched to a gene; V was cut back by 5 bases and J by 4 bases. CDR3 length equals 13 residues. CDR3 sequence (DNA): TGTGCCAGCAGCGCGACAGGGGGCACTGAAGCTTTCTTT. Encoded protein: CASSATGGTEAFF.

This clone was found once. This rearrangement joins TRBV28 to TRBJ2-5; 8 bases align to TRBD2. This CDR3 has 16 amino acids. Trimming removed 6 bases from V and 5 bases from J; junction bases left unmatched: 14. Per the germline V gene, CDR1 is MDHEN and CDR2 is SYDVKM. The CDR3 protein is CASRSGAGDTGETQYF. CDR3 nucleotide sequence: TGTGCCAGCAGAAGTGGAGCGGGGGACACGGGGGAGACCCAGTACTTC.

The V gene is TRBV12-3 or TRBV12-4, the J gene TRBJ1-6; the D is unclear. CDR3 length equals 12 residues. Trimming pared 3 bases from V and 5 bases from J, leaving 2 bases between. The CDR3, as DNA: TGTGCCAGCAGTTTCAATAATTCACCCCTCCACTTT. Its translation: CASSFNNSPLHF.

The CDR3 reads CATSTPLGGGTDTQYF. CDR3 DNA: TGTGCCACCAGCACTCCGTTGGGGGGGGGCACAGATACGCAGTATTTT. The chain recombines TRBV24-1 with TRBJ2-3, with 7 nucleotides matching TRBD2. Germline loops: CDR1 KGHDR, CDR2 SFDVKD. J lost 1 base, V lost 7 bases, and 10 bases had no gene match. The CDR3 runs to 16 residues.

This clone has a single count. The rearrangement uses TRBV28 and TRBJ1-3, with a possible D match to TRBD1 (5 bases). Germline lookup yields CDR1 MDHEN and CDR2 SYDVKM. This CDR3 spans 14 amino acids. The V and J ends lost 2 bases and 3 bases respectively, with 8 bases between them. As DNA, the CDR3 is TGTGCCAGCAGTTTAGGGGGTAATGGAAACACCATATATTTT. Protein product: CASSLGGNGNTIYF.

The rearrangement joins TRBV12-3 or TRBV12-4 to TRBJ2-7; D tentatively reads TRBD1 or TRBD2 (5 bases each). This CDR3 has 13 residues. Trimming left V 7 bases short and J 2 bases short, with 12 bases between. The CDR3 spells CASTRDGPYEQYF. For the CDR3, the DNA is TGTGCCAGCACTAGGGACGGGCCCTACGAGCAGTACTTC.

This chain links TRBV30 with TRBJ1-1, with D uncertain. This CDR3 has 16 residues. V was clipped by 0 bases and J by 1 base, with 15 bases between them. In germline, CDR1 is GTSNPN, CDR2 SVGIG (reference sequence). CDR3 coding DNA: TGTGCCTGGAGTGTTATTAGGGCCTCGGGGAACACTGAAGCTTTCTTT. Translation: CAWSVIRASGNTEAFF.

CDR3 residues: CASSQNLATNTGELFF. CDR3 coding DNA: TGCGCCAGCAGCCAAAATCTAGCGACGAACACCGGGGAGCTGTTTTTT. The chain uses TRBV4-3 and TRBJ2-2, with D tentatively TRBD2 (6 bases). Germline V CDR1 and CDR2: LGHNA, YSLEER. Trimming removed 2 bases at V and 0 bases at J, with 10 bases between. CDR3 length equals 16 residues.

The rearrangement joins TRBV4-3 to TRBJ2-3; weak D call: TRBD1 (5 bases). V dropped 5 bases and J dropped 1 base, with 19 bases sitting between them. Germline V lookup: CDR1 LGHNA, CDR2 YSLEER. This CDR3 comprises 17 residues. CDR3 sequence reads: CASSFSPAGAGTDTQYF. Written as DNA, the CDR3 is TGCGCCAGCAGCTTCAGCCCGGCTGGGGCGGGCACAGATACGCAGTATTTT.

The V call is TRBV19, the J call TRBJ1-2; D is ambiguous. Trimming pared 3 bases from V and 5 bases from J, leaving 19 bases between. Germline V gives CDR1 LNHDA, CDR2 SQIVND (reference sequence). This CDR3 is 16 amino acids long. CDR3 coding DNA: TGTGCCAGTAGTATGTTTGGCAGAACGAACACATATGGCTACACCTTC. Translating gives CASSMFGRTNTYGYTF.

This chain uses TRBV25-1 with TRBJ2-3; a weak D match, TRBD2 (6 bases). This CDR3 is built from 14 residues. Trimming took off 6 bases at V and 6 bases at J, with 16 bases between the two ends. Looked up from germline, CDR1 is MGHDK and CDR2 is SYGVNS. For the CDR3, the DNA is TGTGCCAGCAGCTGGTCGGGAGCAAAGGATACGCAGTATTTT. Residues: CASSWSGAKDTQYF.

V usage is TRBV6-5 and J usage is TRBJ2-3; D is undetermined. Germline CDR1 and CDR2: MNHEY and SVGAGI. The CDR3 runs to 16 residues. Deletions cut 0 bases from V and 2 bases from J, with 12 bases between. The CDR3 loop reads CASSYSRPYNTDTQYF. DNA of the CDR3: TGTGCCAGCAGTTACTCGAGACCCTACAACACAGATACGCAGTATTTT.

The chain recombines TRBV27 with TRBJ2-7; D possibly corresponds to TRBD1 (6 bases). The V and J ends lost 1 base and 6 bases respectively, with 10 bases between them. Per germline, CDR1 MNHEY and CDR2 SMNVEV (reference sequence). The CDR3 contains 13 residues. The CDR3 DNA follows: TGTGCCAGCAGTTTATGGGCAGGGGCCGAGCAGTACTTC. This sequence encodes CASSLWAGAEQYF.

The J gene is TRBJ1-2, the V gene TRBV24-1; possibly TRBD1 for D (5 bases). V shed 3 bases and J shed 3 bases, with 16 bases lying between them. In germline, CDR1 is KGHDR, CDR2 SFDVKD. CDR3 length equals 16 residues. CDR3 amino acids: CATSDPGTGLDYGYTF. The CDR3 DNA reads as TGTGCCACCAGTGATCCTGGGACCGGGTTAGACTATGGCTACACCTTC.

In this sample, this clone turned up once. The chain has TRBV5-4 and TRBJ2-3; 16 nucleotides align to TRBD2. Germline lookup yields CDR1 SGHNT and CDR2 YYREEE (reference sequence). V trimming: 4 bases; J trimming: 1 base; junction bases outside the gene matches: 6. The CDR3 sequence is 18 residues long. Here the CDR3 DNA reads TGTGCCAGCAGCCAGGGACTAGCGGGGGGGCTTCGCACAGATACGCAGTATTTT. It codes for CASSQGLAGGLRTDTQYF.